The following is a TCR beta chain sequence with its context. Its antigen remains unidentified. Other DNA sequences in the sample encode the same CDR3. 60 Vbeta and 13 Jbeta primers were used in PCR. Assay used: immunoSEQ multiplex PCR; TCRdb lists only in-frame clones, some missing. The sample contains roughly 200,000 clones, roughly 70% of which appear only once. This entry belongs to a study of cytomegalovirus exposure and HLA in healthy donors. Study background: As released early, the data held some 85 million unique TCRs from HLA-typed donors. Study findings and constraints: Per a prior analysis, the majority of TCR beta V segments were productive roughly 90% or roughly 30% of the time. The authors considered a cluster of highly shared sequence variants likely to be a sequencing artifact. In vitro data verified a few CMV-associated chains as specific for CMV antigens.

CDR3 size: 13 residues. The V gene lost 7 bases and the J gene lost 0 bases, with 4 bases spanning the gap. CDR1 and CDR2 from the germline V gene are MDHEN and SYDVKM. This rearrangement joins TRBV28 to TRBJ2-6; unclear D gene. Source material: PBMCs. This sequence originates from a male donor in good health and CMV-seronegative. The CDR3 DNA reads TGTGCCAGCACAAACTCTGGGGCCAACGTCCTGACTTTC. Its translation is CASTNSGANVLTF.